This TCR beta chain was observed in a study of early T cells in non-severe SARS-CoV-2 infection. TCRdb called the 5' RACE reads again in MiXCR, with one record for every CDR3 protein. The sample lists approximately 75,000 distinct CDR3 sequences; roughly 4.5% were seen once. J lost 1 base, V lost 6 bases, and 14 bases had no gene match. The CDR3 consists of 18 residues. The germline V gene has CDR1 MDHEN and CDR2 SYDVKM. The sample was whole blood, taken at baseline. The rearrangement joins TRBV28 to TRBJ2-3; TRBD2 matches at 9 bases. This TCR came from an adult who was a healthcare worker with PCR-confirmed SARS-CoV-2 infection or an uninfected control (not recorded which). The donor label of this sample is uncertain. CDR3 amino acids: CASRNPRTSVECTDTQYF. Written as DNA, the CDR3 is TGTGCCAGCAGGAACCCTCGGACTAGCGTGGAATGCACAGATACGCAGTATTTT.